This T cell receptor (beta chain) originates from a study of blood T cell repertoires in COVID-19. Looking at the study overall: T cells, B-cell-depleted T cells, or PBMCs provided the cDNA or gDNA that served as material.

CDR3 size: 13 residues. Trimming cost V 6 bases and J 4 bases, with 15 bases left between them. Germline CDR1 and CDR2: SQVTM and ANQGSEA. The authors' processing: Scientists estimated how many nucleated cells there were by amplifying reference gene primers. Assay used: immunoSEQ multiplex PCR; TCRdb lists only in-frame clones, some missing. The V and J calls and the clone size are those of that table, but D and trimming were determined from the DNA. Among approximately 100,000 clones listed, 65% to 85% were seen once. J is TRBJ2-5 and V is TRBV29-1, with D tentatively TRBD1 (6 bases). The specimen was peripheral blood. This sequence originates from a woman aged 60-75 years with acute or convalescent COVID-19. In DNA form, the CDR3 reads TGCAGCGTCGGACAGTGGGGGACAGAGACCCAGTACTTC. Translation: CSVGQWGTETQYF. The variable domain in full, completed from reference TRBV29-1 and TRBJ2-5, reads SAVISQKPSRDICQRGTSLTIQCQVDSQVTMMFWYRQQPGQSLTLIATANQGSEATYESGFVIDKFPISRPNLTFSTLTVSNMSPEDSSIYLCSVGQWGTETQYFGPGTRLLVL.